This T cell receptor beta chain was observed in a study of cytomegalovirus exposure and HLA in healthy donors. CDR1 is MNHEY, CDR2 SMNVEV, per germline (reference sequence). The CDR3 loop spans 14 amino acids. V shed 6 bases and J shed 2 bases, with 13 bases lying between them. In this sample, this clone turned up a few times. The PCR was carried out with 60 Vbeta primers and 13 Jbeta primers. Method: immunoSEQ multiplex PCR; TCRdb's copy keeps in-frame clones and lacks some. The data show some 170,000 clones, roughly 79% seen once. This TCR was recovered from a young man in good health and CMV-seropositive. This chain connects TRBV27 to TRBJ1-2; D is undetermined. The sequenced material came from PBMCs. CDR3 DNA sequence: TGTGCCAGCAGCAGTCTTACAGAAAACTATGGCTACACCTTC. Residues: CASSSLTENYGYTF.